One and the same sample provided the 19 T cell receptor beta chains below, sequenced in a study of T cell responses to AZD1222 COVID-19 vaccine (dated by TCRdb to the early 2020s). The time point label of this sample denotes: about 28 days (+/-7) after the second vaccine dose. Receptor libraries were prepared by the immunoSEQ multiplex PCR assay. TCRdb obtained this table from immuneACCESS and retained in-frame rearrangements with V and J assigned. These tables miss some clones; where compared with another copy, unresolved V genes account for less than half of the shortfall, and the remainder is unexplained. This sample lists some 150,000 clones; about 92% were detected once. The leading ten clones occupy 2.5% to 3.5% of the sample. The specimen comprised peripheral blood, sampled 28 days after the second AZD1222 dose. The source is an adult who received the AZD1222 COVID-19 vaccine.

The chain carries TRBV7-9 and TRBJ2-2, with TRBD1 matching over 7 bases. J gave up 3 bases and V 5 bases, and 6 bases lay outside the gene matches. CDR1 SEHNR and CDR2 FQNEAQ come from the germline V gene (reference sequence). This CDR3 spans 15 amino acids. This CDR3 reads CASSRRGTDTGELFF. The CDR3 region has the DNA TGTGCCAGCAGCCGCAGGGGGACGGACACCGGGGAGCTGTTTTTT.

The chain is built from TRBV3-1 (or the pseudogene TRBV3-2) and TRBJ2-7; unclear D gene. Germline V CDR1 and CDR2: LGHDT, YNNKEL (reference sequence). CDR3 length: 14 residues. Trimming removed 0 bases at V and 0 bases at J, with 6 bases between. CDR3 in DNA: TGTGCCAGCAGCCAAGATCTGTTCTCCTACGAGCAGTACTTC. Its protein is CASSQDLFSYEQYF.

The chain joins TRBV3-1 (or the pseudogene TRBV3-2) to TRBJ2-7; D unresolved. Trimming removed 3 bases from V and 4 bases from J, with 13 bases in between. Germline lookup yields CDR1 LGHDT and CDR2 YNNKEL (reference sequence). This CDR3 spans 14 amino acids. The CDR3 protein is CASSHSSPEYEQYF. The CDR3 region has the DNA TGTGCCAGCAGCCACTCGAGCCCGGAATACGAGCAGTACTTC.

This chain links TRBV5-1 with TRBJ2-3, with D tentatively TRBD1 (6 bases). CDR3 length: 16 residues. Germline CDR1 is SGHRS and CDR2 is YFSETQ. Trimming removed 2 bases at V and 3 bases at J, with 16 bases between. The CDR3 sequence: CASSFNRVGATDTQYF. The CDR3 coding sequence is TGCGCCAGCAGCTTCAACAGGGTCGGCGCGACAGATACGCAGTATTTT.

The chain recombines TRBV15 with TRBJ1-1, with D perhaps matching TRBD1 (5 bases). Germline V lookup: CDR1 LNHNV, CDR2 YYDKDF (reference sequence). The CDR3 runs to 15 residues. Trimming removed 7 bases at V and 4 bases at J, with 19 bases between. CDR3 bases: TGTGCCACCAACCGCGGGGAAGGGGCGGTCACTGAAGCTTTCTTT. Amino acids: CATNRGEGAVTEAFF.

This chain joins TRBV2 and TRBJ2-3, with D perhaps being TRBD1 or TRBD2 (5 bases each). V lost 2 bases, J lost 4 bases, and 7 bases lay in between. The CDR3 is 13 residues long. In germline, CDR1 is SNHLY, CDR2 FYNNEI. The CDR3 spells CASSEQGADTQYF. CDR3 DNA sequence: TGTGCCAGCAGTGAACAGGGAGCAGATACGCAGTATTTT.

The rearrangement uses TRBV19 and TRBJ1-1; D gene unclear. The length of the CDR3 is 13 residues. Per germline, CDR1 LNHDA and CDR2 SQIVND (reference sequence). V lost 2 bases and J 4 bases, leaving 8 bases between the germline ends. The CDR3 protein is CASSIFGRTEAFF. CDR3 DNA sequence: TGTGCCAGTAGTATATTCGGCCGCACTGAAGCTTTCTTT.

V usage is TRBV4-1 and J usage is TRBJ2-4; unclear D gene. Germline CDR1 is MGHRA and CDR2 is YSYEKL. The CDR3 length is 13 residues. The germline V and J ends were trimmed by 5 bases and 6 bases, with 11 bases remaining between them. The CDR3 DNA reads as TGCGCCAGCAGCGCTGGATCTGGAAACATTCAGTACTTC. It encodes CASSAGSGNIQYF.

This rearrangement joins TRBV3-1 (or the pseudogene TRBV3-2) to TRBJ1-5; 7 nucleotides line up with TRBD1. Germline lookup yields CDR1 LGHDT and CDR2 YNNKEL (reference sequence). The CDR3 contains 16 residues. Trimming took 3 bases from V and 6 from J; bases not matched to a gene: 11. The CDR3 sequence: CASSQGRTGRRQPQHF. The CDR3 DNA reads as TGTGCCAGCAGCCAGGGTCGGACAGGACGACGTCAGCCCCAGCATTTT.

The CDR3, as DNA: TGTGCCAGCTCACCACCGAAGTTAACAGGGCGCTGGTCACCCCTCCACTTT. Translation: CASSPPKLTGRWSPLHF. The rearrangement joins TRBV18 to TRBJ1-6, with D possibly matching TRBD1 (6 bases). The CDR3 loop spans 17 amino acids. V was pared by 0 bases and J by 10 bases, with 19 bases between. From germline, CDR1 is KGHSH and CDR2 LQKENI.

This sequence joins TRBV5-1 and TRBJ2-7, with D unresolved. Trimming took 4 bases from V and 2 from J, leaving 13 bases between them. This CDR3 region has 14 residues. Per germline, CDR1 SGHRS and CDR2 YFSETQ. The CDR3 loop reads CASSPNSEPYEQYF. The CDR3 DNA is TGCGCCAGCAGCCCAAACAGCGAGCCCTACGAGCAGTACTTC.

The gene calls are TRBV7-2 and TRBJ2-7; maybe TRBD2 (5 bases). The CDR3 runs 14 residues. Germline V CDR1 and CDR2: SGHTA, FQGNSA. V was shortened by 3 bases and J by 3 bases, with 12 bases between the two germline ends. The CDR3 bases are TGTGCCAGCAGCTTTCAAGTGGGAGACTACGAGCAGTACTTC. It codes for CASSFQVGDYEQYF.

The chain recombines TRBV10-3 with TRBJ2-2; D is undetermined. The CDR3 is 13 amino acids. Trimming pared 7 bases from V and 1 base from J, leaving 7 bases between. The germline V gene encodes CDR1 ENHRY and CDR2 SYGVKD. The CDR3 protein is CAIKGENTGELFF. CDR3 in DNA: TGTGCCATCAAAGGAGAGAACACCGGGGAGCTGTTTTTT.

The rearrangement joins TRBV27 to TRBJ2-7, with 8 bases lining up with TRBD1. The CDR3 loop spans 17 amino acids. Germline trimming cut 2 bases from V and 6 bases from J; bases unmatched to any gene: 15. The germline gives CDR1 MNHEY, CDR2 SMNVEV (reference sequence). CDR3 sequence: CASSLGLRLGTGSEQYF. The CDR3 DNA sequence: TGTGCCAGCAGTTTAGGCCTAAGACTTGGGACAGGAAGCGAGCAGTACTTC.

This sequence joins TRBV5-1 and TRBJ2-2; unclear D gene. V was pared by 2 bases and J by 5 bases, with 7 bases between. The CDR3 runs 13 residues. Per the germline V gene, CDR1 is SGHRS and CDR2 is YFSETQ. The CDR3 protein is CASSFPATGELFF. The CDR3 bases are TGCGCCAGCAGCTTTCCGGCGACCGGGGAGCTGTTTTTT.

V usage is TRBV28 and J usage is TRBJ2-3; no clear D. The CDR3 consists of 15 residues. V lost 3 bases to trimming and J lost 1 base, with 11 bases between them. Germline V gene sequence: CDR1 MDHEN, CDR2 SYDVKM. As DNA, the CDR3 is TGTGCCAGCAGTTTTAAGTTCCCTCGCACAGATACGCAGTATTTT. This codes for CASSFKFPRTDTQYF.

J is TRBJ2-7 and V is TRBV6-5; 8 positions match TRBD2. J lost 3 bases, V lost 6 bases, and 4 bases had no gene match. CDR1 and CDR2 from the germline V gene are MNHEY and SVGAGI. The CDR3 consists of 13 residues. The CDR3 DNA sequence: TGTGCCAGCAGAGCGGGAGCACACTACGAGCAGTACTTC. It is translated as CASRAGAHYEQYF.

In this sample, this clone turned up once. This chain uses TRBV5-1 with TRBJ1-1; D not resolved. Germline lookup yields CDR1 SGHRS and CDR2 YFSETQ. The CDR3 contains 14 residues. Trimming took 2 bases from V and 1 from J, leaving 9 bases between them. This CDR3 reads CASSFGVANTEAFF. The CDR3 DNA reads TGCGCCAGCAGCTTCGGGGTTGCGAACACTGAAGCTTTCTTT.

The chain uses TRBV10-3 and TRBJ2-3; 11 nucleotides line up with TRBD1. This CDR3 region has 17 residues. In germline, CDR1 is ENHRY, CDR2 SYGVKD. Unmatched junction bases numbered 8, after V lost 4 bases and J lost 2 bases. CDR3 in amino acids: CAISVGQGARNTDTQYF. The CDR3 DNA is TGTGCCATCAGTGTTGGACAGGGGGCGCGAAACACAGATACGCAGTATTTT.